The sequence of this T cell receptor (beta chain) was determined in a study of blood T cell repertoires in COVID-19. This CDR3 contains 16 residues. Germline V lookup: CDR1 SGHRS, CDR2 YFSETQ. Losses at the gene ends were 4 bases for V and 6 bases for J; bases not matched to a gene: 12. Authors' methods: Reference gene primer amplification gave nucleated cell count estimates. The data were produced by immunoSEQ multiplex PCR, yet TCRdb's version contains in-frame clones alone and is incomplete. V and J calls and clone size are given by that table; D and trimming were obtained from the DNA. This repertoire shows fewer than 350,000 clones, around 90% found once; its top ten account for 1.5% to 2%. Participants reported their clinical history, and cohort assignment relied on those reports.

This chain uses TRBV5-1 with TRBJ2-7, with TRBD2 matching 11 bases. Sequenced sample: PBMCs or T cells enriched from blood (not recorded which). This clonotype was sampled from a woman aged 40 to 55 who had recovered from COVID-19. CDR3 protein: CASSPLAGGPPTEQYF. As DNA, the CDR3 is TGCGCCAGCAGCCCTCTAGCGGGGGGCCCTCCAACCGAGCAGTACTTC.